This T cell receptor beta chain was recorded in a study of beta chain features in type 1 diabetes. Overall study results and limits: Shorter TCRB CDR3s, moderately but significantly so, marked every one of the four CD4+ subsets in Type 1 diabetes patients.

The CDR3 has 13 residues. Trimming stripped 4 bases from V and 1 base from J, with 7 bases between. Germline CDR1 reads MDHEN; CDR2 reads SYDVKM. Comment on this clone: As yet, its antigen is unknown. Within the sample, other DNA sequences also encode this same CDR3.

Expressed TCRB transcripts were sequenced because the isolated RNA had all been reverse transcribed beforehand. Sequencing used immunoSEQ multiplex PCR; TCRdb keeps in-frame clones, though not all of them. There are 200,000 to 300,000 clones in the sample; roughly 20% occur only once, and 0.025% to 0.035% lies in the top ten. Specimen: naive CD4+ T cells from blood. The receptor's source is a middle-aged woman with type 1 diabetes. V and J are TRBV28 and TRBJ1-1; unclear D gene. The CDR3 bases are TGTGCCAGCAGTTCCGGTCAGAACACTGAAGCTTTCTTT. It is translated as CASSSGQNTEAFF.